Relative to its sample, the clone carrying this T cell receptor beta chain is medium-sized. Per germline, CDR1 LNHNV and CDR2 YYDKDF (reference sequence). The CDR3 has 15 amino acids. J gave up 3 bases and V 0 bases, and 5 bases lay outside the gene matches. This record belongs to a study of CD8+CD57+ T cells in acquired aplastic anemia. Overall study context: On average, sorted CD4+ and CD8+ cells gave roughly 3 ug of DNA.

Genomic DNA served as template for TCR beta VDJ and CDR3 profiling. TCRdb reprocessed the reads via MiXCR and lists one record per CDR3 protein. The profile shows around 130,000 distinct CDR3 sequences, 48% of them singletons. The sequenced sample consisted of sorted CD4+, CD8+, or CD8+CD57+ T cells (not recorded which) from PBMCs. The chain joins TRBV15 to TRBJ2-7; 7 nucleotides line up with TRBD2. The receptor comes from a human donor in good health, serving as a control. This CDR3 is CATSRDWGGSYEQYF. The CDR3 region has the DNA TGTGCCACCAGCAGAGATTGGGGGGGTAGCTACGAGCAGTACTTC.